The present T cell receptor (beta chain) was sequenced within a study of OX40 agonist ivuxolimab in advanced cancers. Generated by immunoSEQ multiplex PCR, the TCRdb table keeps only in-frame clones and is missing some. This sample yields roughly 50,000 clones, of which roughly 89% are seen a single time; about 9.3% belongs to the top ten. Germline values: CDR1 LGHNA, CDR2 YSLEER. The CDR3 is 14 amino acids. V dropped 4 bases and J dropped 7; count of bases not matched to a gene: 5. The chain uses TRBV4-3 and TRBJ2-1, with 9 bases aligning to TRBD1. The sequenced sample was CD4+ or CD8+ T cells sorted from blood, obtained in a trial of the OX40 agonist ivuxolimab. The TCR sequence derives from an adult with an advanced solid tumor such as melanoma, head and neck, liver or kidney cancer. CDR3 protein: CASSPGQGRNEQFF. The CDR3 coding sequence is TGCGCCAGCAGCCCCGGACAGGGGAGGAATGAGCAGTTCTTC.